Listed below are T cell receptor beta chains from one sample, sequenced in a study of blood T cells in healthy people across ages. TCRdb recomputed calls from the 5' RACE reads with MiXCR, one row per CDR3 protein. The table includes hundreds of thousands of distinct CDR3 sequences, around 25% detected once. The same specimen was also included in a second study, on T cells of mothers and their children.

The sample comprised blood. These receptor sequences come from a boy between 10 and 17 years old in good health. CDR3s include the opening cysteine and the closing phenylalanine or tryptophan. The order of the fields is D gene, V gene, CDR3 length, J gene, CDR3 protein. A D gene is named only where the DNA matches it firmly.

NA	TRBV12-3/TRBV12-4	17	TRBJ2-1	CASRAQGMKKAYNEQFF
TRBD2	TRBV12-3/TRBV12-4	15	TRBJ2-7	CASTLSGGITYEQYF
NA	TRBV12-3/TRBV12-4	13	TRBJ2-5	CASTNPGAETQYF
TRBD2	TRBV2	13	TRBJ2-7	CASNLAGGYEQYF
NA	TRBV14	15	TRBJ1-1	CASSLVKREYTEAFF
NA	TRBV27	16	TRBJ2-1	CASSHFSGGSYNEQFF
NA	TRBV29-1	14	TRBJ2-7	CSVSGGASWDEQYF
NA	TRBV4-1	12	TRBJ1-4	CAFRDNGEKLFF
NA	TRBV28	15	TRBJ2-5	CASSFVAGRGRAQYF
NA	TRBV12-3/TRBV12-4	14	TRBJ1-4	CASSLGTGNEKLFF
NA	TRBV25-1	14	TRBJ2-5	CASSELGGRETQYF
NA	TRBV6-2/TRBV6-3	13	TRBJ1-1	CASSPRGPLEAFF
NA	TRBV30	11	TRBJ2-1	CVWRGGGAQFF
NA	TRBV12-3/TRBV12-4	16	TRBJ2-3	CASSFLGDGAYDTQYF
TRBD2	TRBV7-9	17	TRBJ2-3	CASSDTSGSGSGDTQYF
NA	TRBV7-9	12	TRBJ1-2	CASSLAVDSYTF
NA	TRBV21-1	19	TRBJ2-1	CASSNCSGGPRSSYNEQFF
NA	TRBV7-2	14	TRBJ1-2	CASSPHASNYGYTF
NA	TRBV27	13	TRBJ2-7	CASSLWGRNEQYF
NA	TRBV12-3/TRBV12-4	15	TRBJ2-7	CASSLQGKKTYEQYF
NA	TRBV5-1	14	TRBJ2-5	CASTEGTSLETQYF
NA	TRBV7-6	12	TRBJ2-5	CASSLVLQTQYF
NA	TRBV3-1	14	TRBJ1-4	CASSHRQEREKLFF
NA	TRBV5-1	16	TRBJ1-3	CASRTTGESSGNTIYF
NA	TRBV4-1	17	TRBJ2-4	CASSQERSAGRANIQYF
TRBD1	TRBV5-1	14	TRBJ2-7	CASSLGQGVSGQYF
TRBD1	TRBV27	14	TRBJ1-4	CASSPDRANEKLFF
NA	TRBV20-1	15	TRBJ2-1	CSAIRGPSSYNEQFF
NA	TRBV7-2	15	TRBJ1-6	CASSLAWGSGSPLHF